This T cell receptor beta chain emerged from a study of CD8+ T cells in alopecia areata. As the sequencing template, cDNA was produced by extracting RNA and reverse transcribing it. Measured with immunoSEQ multiplex PCR; TCRdb has only the in-frame clones, and not every one. The table shows some 20,000 clones, with 60% to 70% occurring only once. Researchers sorted CD4+ cells into CD25+CD127- cells for several patients. The CDR3 is made up of 16 amino acids. CDR1 is SNHLY and CDR2 is FYNNEI in the germline V gene. The V segment lost 4 bases and the J segment 5 bases; nucleotides outside the gene matches: 10.

J is TRBJ1-2 and V is TRBV2; 10 nucleotides align to TRBD1. The TCR sequence derives from a human donor with alopecia areata. The sequenced sample was CD4+ Tregs sorted from blood. The CDR3 DNA is TGTGCCAGCAGTGCCTACGGGACAGGGGTTGATTATGGCTACACCTTC. Its protein product is CASSAYGTGVDYGYTF.